This TCR beta chain is drawn from a study of healthy donors' naive CD4 and CD8 T cells. Study-level information: TCR alpha primers covered all functional IMGT alpha gene variants.

For this clonotype: Its cognate antigen is unknown.

Study conclusions and caveats: Positive CDR3 charge linked to CD4+ cells, negative to CD8+ cells.

A linear amplification protocol produced the TCR libraries from 450 to 500 ng of total RNA. Original processing methods: Some 77,000 TCR alpha transcripts were sequenced from 5 healthy donors. MiXCR, run by TCRdb on the reads, gives a single entry per CDR3 protein. The V and J calls reflect TCRdb's pipeline rather than the authors' work. The sample has some 190,000 distinct CDR3 sequences; about 70% are singletons. In germline, CDR1 is SGHVS, CDR2 FQNEAQ. This CDR3 comprises 12 residues. V lost 8 bases to trimming and J lost 2 bases, with 6 bases between them. The sequenced material came from naive CD4+ and CD8+ T cells sorted from blood, pooled from several donors. This chain connects TRBV7-8 to TRBJ2-2; D ambiguous. The receptor was derived from a pool of human donors in good health; the sample pools cells from several healthy donors. The CDR3, as DNA: TGTGCCAGCGGTATCAACACCGGGGAGCTGTTTTTT. It yields the protein CASGINTGELFF.